This TCR beta chain stems from a study of cytomegalovirus exposure and HLA in healthy donors. Points from the study as a whole: As a later analysis showed, a missense DCLRE1C variant was linked to trimming of TCR beta V- and J-genes.

Concerning this clone itself: The antigen is undetermined.

With 60 Vbeta and 13 Jbeta primers, the PCR was carried out. The repertoire was sequenced with immunoSEQ multiplex PCR; TCRdb's copy has only in-frame clones and lacks some. The table has 150,000 to 200,000 clones, approximately 88% seen once; the top ten hold 0.95% to 1.3%. The specimen was PBMCs. The receptor comes from a man under 40 in good health and CMV-seronegative.

CDR3 loop: CASSLSGENNYEQYF. For the CDR3, the DNA is TGTGCCAGCAGCTTATCGGGGGAAAACAACTACGAGCAGTACTTC. The rearrangement joins TRBV11-1 to TRBJ2-7, with D perhaps TRBD2 (6 bases). The V end was cut by 2 bases, the J end by 3 bases, with 14 bases between. Germline V CDR1 and CDR2: SGHAT, FQDESV (reference sequence). The CDR3 length is 15 residues.